The clone carrying this T cell receptor (beta chain) was seen only a few times. The V gene lost 5 bases and the J gene lost 0 bases, with 16 bases spanning the gap. This CDR3 region has 16 residues. CDR1 and CDR2 from the germline V gene are MDHEN and SYDVKM. Via MiXCR, TCRdb re-called the RT-PCR reads, giving one row per CDR3 protein. The sample holds about 40,000 distinct CDR3 sequences; more than 30% are singletons and the top ten take roughly 78%. The data are from a study of patients and donors after allogeneic stem cell transplantation. Sequenced input: blood, either unsorted or a sorted T cell fraction (not recorded which). The chain has TRBV28 and TRBJ1-1, with D perhaps matching TRBD1 (5 bases). The origin of this receptor is a human donor who was either an allogeneic HSCT recipient or a stem cell or donor lymphocyte infusion donor (not recorded which). It is not recorded whose cells these are; they may come from a transplant donor. Written as DNA, the CDR3 is TGTGCCAGCAGTCGTCGGGGCTTCCTAATGAACACTGAAGCTTTCTTT. Residues: CASSRRGFLMNTEAFF.